Following are 6 T cell receptor beta chains from one sample sequenced in a study of high-grade serous ovarian cancer treatment subgroups. Tumor tissue was taken before any definitive surgery or chemotherapy was given. Clones were sequenced by immunoSEQ multiplex PCR, and TCRdb holds only the in-frame ones, with some missing. This table holds about 16,000 clones, approximately 76% found once. Sequencing was carried out using tumor tissue. The receptor set was obtained from a human donor with high-grade serous ovarian cancer.

The chain carries TRBV5-6 and TRBJ2-7, with TRBD2 matching over 8 bases. This CDR3 contains 15 residues. Looked up from germline, CDR1 is SGHDT and CDR2 is YYEEEE. V lost 2 bases to trimming and J lost 2 bases; unmatched junction nucleotides: 6. CDR3 loop: CASSFTGGGTYEQYF. The CDR3 DNA sequence: TGTGCCAGCAGCTTTACTGGCGGGGGGACCTACGAGCAGTACTTC.

For the CDR3, the DNA is TGTGCCAGCAGTTCCAGGACAGGGAAGGGAGGGAATGAGCAGTTCTTC. It translates to CASSSRTGKGGNEQFF. This sequence joins TRBV28 and TRBJ2-1; perhaps TRBD1 as D (8 bases). The CDR3 has 16 amino acids. CDR1 and CDR2 (germline): MDHEN, SYDVKM. With 4 bases removed from V and 7 bases from J, the gap between germline ends came to 20 bases.

The rearrangement joins TRBV5-6 to TRBJ2-7; tentatively, D is TRBD1 or TRBD2 (7 bases each). Germline CDR1 SGHDT, CDR2 YYEEEE. The V end lost 4 bases, the J end lost 4 bases, and 12 bases lay between the germline ends. CDR3 length equals 13 residues. The DNA for the CDR3 is TGTGCCAGCAGCCCCAGGGGGGGGTACGAGCAGTACTTC. Translated: CASSPRGGYEQYF.

This clone turned up a few times. This rearrangement joins TRBV6-4 to TRBJ1-5; TRBD1 might be the D (6 bases). The CDR3 sequence is 14 residues long. From germline, CDR1 is MRHNA and CDR2 SNTAGT. V lost 9 bases, J lost 2 bases, and 14 bases lay in between. This CDR3 is CARGCHRGNQPQHF. The CDR3 region has the DNA TGTGCCAGAGGGTGTCACAGGGGCAATCAGCCCCAGCATTTT.

V is TRBV7-9 and J is TRBJ1-6; perhaps TRBD1 as D (5 bases). Germline V gives CDR1 SEHNR, CDR2 FQNEAQ (reference sequence). CDR3 length equals 13 residues. CDR3 sequence reads: CALGATGNSPLHF. In DNA form, the CDR3 reads TGTGCTCTCGGGGCCACGGGGAATTCACCCCTCCACTTT.

The V and J genes are TRBV5-1 and TRBJ1-1; D unresolved. The germline gives CDR1 SGHRS, CDR2 YFSETQ. Trimming shortened V by 0 bases and J by 5 bases, and 14 bases separated the two germline ends. This CDR3 is built from 15 residues. The CDR3 loop is CASSLGELGWTEAFF. CDR3 nucleotide sequence: TGCGCCAGCAGCTTGGGAGAACTGGGGTGGACTGAAGCTTTCTTT.